This record looks at one T cell receptor beta chain sequence and its context. This entry belongs to a study of blood T cell repertoires in COVID-19. Study-level information: Acute-phase and convalescent COVID-19 samples originated in the United States, Italy and Spain. From T cells, B-cell-depleted T cells, or PBMCs came the material, which was cDNA or gDNA.

Germline assignment: CDR1 SGHNT and CDR2 YYREEE (reference sequence). V shed 2 bases and J shed 4 bases, with 21 bases lying between them. This CDR3 comprises 17 residues. Original data processing: Researchers report that nucleated cell counts were estimated from reference gene primer amplification. Method: immunoSEQ multiplex PCR; TCRdb's copy keeps in-frame clones and lacks some. Clone size and the V and J calls come from that table; the DNA yielded D and trimming. The table shows 100,000 or so clones, with over 75% occurring only once. The sequence was obtained from a man in his 60s with acute or convalescent COVID-19. The sequenced sample was peripheral blood. The rearrangement joins TRBV5-4 to TRBJ1-2; no clear D. The CDR3 reads CASSFLSGSQTSYGYTF. The CDR3, as DNA: TGTGCCAGCAGCTTTTTAAGCGGTTCGCAAACCAGCTATGGCTACACCTTC.